This T cell receptor (beta chain) came from a study of cytomegalovirus exposure and HLA in healthy donors. The CDR3 has 14 amino acids. In germline, CDR1 is MNHNS, CDR2 SASEGT. Trimming took 8 bases from V and 2 from J; bases not matched to a gene: 9. This clone was counted a single time. Its cognate antigen is unknown. Both 60 Vbeta primers and 13 Jbeta primers went into the PCR. The method was immunoSEQ multiplex PCR; TCRdb's version includes in-frame clones alone and lacks a portion of them. The table has about 220,000 clones, around 80% seen once. Study-level results: V- and J-gene trimming in TCR beta was tied to a missense DCLRE1C variant by an analysis performed later. An Asian-associated ancestry cluster reportedly showed fewer N-insertions than the approximately 620-donor mean in a later analysis. Most TCR sequences proved rare, with some public TCRs found in many donors.

Sequencing was carried out using PBMCs. This receptor was taken from a woman in her thirties or forties in good health and CMV-seropositive. The chain is built from TRBV6-1 and TRBJ2-7; 7 bases are a match to TRBD1. The CDR3 is CASQQGTQTYEQYF. The CDR3 bases are TGTGCCAGCCAACAGGGGACCCAAACCTACGAGCAGTACTTC.